This paragraph covers one T cell receptor beta chain sequence. This sample is drawn from a study of control samples from healthy donors and cancer patients. V trimming: 4 bases; J trimming: 0 bases; junction bases outside the gene matches: 12. The germline gives CDR1 SGHRS, CDR2 YFSETQ. The CDR3 is made up of 17 amino acids. Method: immunoSEQ multiplex PCR; TCRdb's copy keeps in-frame clones and lacks some. The top ten hold about 7.1% of the sample, which has some 150,000 clones, about 89% seen once. The sample was blood. The clonotype was recovered from a man aged 18 to 30 in good health. The rearrangement joins TRBV5-1 to TRBJ2-7; 8 nucleotides line up with TRBD2. The CDR3 is CASSLWVGGDISYEQYF. The DNA of the CDR3 is TGCGCCAGCAGCCTATGGGTCGGGGGGGATATCTCCTACGAGCAGTACTTC.